This T cell receptor (beta chain) originates from a study of blood T cell repertoires in COVID-19. Study-wide context: From the United States, Italy and Spain came samples of acute and convalescent COVID-19. In each case, the material was cDNA or gDNA derived from T cells, B-cell-depleted T cells, or PBMCs.

TCRdb's table, derived via immunoSEQ multiplex PCR, lists solely in-frame clones and lacks some. Among almost 200,000 clones listed, about 82% were seen once. The table lists this clone with a few counts. Looked up from germline, CDR1 is SEHNR and CDR2 is FQNEAQ (reference sequence). This CDR3 spans 15 amino acids. V was clipped by 5 bases and J by 2 bases; unmatched bases: 5. The sequence came from a man in his 60s with COVID-19, enrolled during active disease. The sequencing input was peripheral blood. The V gene is TRBV7-9, the J gene TRBJ1-5, with TRBD1 matching over 8 bases. CDR3 protein: CASSRTGRGNQPQHF. The CDR3 nucleotides are TGTGCCAGCAGCCGGACAGGGCGGGGCAATCAGCCCCAGCATTTT. Full variable domain (remainder filled in from reference TRBV7-9 and TRBJ1-5): DTGVSQNPRHKITKRGQNVTFRCDPISEHNRLYWYRQTLGQGPEFLTYFQNEAQLEKSRLLSDRFSAERPKGSFSTLEIQRTEQGDSAMYLCASSRTGRGNQPQHFGDGTRLSIL.